The rows below give T cell receptor beta chains drawn from one sample of a study of shared clonotypes between healthy human individuals. Profiling relied on immunoSEQ multiplex PCR, and the TCRdb table lists in-frame clones only, not all of them. Of 2 million to 2.5 million clones listed, under 95% are singletons. The sequencing input was naive CD4+ T cells from PBMCs. The receptors stem from a man between 18 and 35 years old in good health. Some clones in this sample may be carry-over from other donors' samples. The CDR3 runs from the conserved cysteine through the conserved F or W. The D gene is left open where the match is weak. A row's size may be missing; if present it is once, few, many or a size class.

v_call	d_call	j_call	clone_size	cdr3_aa	cdr3_nt
TRBV21-1	-	TRBJ1-2	-	CASSKVRTPKSYTF	TGTGCCAGCAGCAAAGTGAGGACTCCCAAGAGCTACACCTTC
TRBV5-1	-	TRBJ1-2	-	CASSSTGRLGYGYTF	TGCGCCAGCAGCTCAACAGGGCGTTTAGGCTATGGCTACACCTTC
TRBV25-1	TRBD2	TRBJ2-1	-	CASSVPGGGNNEQFF	TGTGCCAGCAGTGTGCCCGGCGGGGGTAACAATGAGCAGTTCTTC
TRBV28	-	TRBJ1-2	-	CANAFKNYGYTF	TGTGCCAACGCTTTCAAAAACTATGGCTACACCTTC
TRBV28	-	TRBJ1-4	-	CAAGLSANEKLFF	TGTGCCGCCGGGTTGTCAGCTAATGAAAAACTGTTTTTT
TRBV19	-	TRBJ2-1	-	CASSVPTRIEEQFF	TGTGCCAGTAGTGTCCCCACTAGGATAGAGGAGCAGTTCTTC
TRBV2	TRBD2	TRBJ2-4	-	CASSVELAEVAKNIQYF	TGTGCCAGCAGTGTAGAACTAGCGGAGGTAGCCAAAAACATTCAGTACTTC
TRBV25-1	TRBD2	TRBJ2-7	-	CASKAGGAAGEQYF	TGTGCCAGCAAAGCGGGAGGGGCGGCGGGCGAGCAGTACTTC
TRBV5-4	TRBD2	TRBJ2-5	-	CASTGTSGTQETQYF	TGTGCCAGCACTGGGACTAGCGGGACCCAAGAGACCCAGTACTTC
TRBV18	-	TRBJ2-7	-	CASSPGAYEQYF	TGTGCCAGCTCGCCGGGGGCCTACGAGCAGTACTTC
TRBV6-5	TRBD1	TRBJ1-1	few	CASRARQGTEAFF	TGTGCCAGCAGGGCTCGACAGGGAACTGAAGCTTTCTTT
TRBV7-3	-	TRBJ2-3	-	CASSLEGVGDTQYF	TGTGCCAGCAGCTTAGAGGGGGTTGGAGATACGCAGTATTTT
TRBV28	-	TRBJ1-1	-	CASSLISRDDTEAFF	TGTGCCAGCAGCTTAATTAGCCGAGATGACACTGAAGCTTTCTTT
TRBV6-5	-	TRBJ1-2	-	CASSYSGRGGYGYTF	TGTGCCAGCAGTTACTCTGGCAGGGGCGGATATGGCTACACCTTC
TRBV18	-	TRBJ1-4	-	CASSPGIGEKLFF	TGTGCCAGCTCACCAGGGATTGGCGAAAAACTGTTTTTT
TRBV6-5	-	TRBJ2-5	-	CASSYSMDTAQYF	TGTGCCAGCAGTTACTCGATGGACACGGCCCAGTACTTC
TRBV5-5	-	TRBJ2-7	-	CASSLVMSEQYF	TGTGCCAGCAGCTTGGTCATGAGCGAGCAGTACTTC
TRBV10-1	-	TRBJ2-4	-	CASSESTGPQYF	TGCGCCAGCAGTGAGTCGACGGGACCACAGTACTTC
TRBV15	-	TRBJ2-1	-	CATTSGTLNEQFF	TGTGCCACCACGTCGGGAACTCTCAATGAGCAGTTCTTC
TRBV19	-	TRBJ2-5	-	CASSIGGQETQYF	TGTGCCAGTAGTATCGGGGGCCAAGAGACCCAGTACTTC
TRBV28	-	TRBJ1-4	-	CASSREPGSKLFF	TGTGCCAGCAGTCGTGAGCCGGGAAGTAAACTGTTTTTT
TRBV5-1	-	TRBJ2-1	-	CASSFVKDFTSYNEQFF	TGCGCCAGCAGCTTCGTTAAGGACTTTACCTCCTACAATGAGCAGTTCTTC
TRBV6-1	TRBD2	TRBJ2-1	-	CASSEAPRTSRFTRSYNEQFF	TGTGCCAGCAGTGAAGCGCCACGGACTAGCCGATTCACCCGCTCCTACAATGAGCAGTTCTTC
TRBV27	-	TRBJ1-2	-	CASSFPGTPKVF	TGTGCCAGCAGTTTTCCCGGGACCCCCAAAGTATTC
TRBV29-1	-	TRBJ2-1	-	CSATRAFRGSEQFF	TGCAGCGCCACAAGGGCCTTCCGGGGGAGTGAGCAGTTCTTC
TRBV5-1	-	TRBJ2-7	once	CASSLDLSAYEQYF	TGCGCCAGCAGCTTGGACCTTTCCGCCTACGAGCAGTACTTC
TRBV27	TRBD1	TRBJ2-1	-	CASSSWTGGFYNEQFF	TGTGCCAGCAGTTCCTGGACAGGGGGCTTTTACAATGAGCAGTTCTTC
TRBV25-1	-	TRBJ1-4	-	CASSERGRGEVKLFF	TGTGCCAGCAGTGAAAGGGGCAGGGGCGAAGTGAAACTGTTTTTT
TRBV11-3	-	TRBJ2-5	once	CASSRGDGGQETQYF	TGTGCCAGCTCAAGAGGGGATGGAGGGCAAGAGACCCAGTACTTC
TRBV7-2	TRBD2	TRBJ2-7	-	CASSPPNGRASYEQYF	TGTGCCAGCAGCCCACCAAACGGGAGGGCCTCCTACGAGCAGTACTTC
TRBV6-1	-	TRBJ2-1	-	CASSDPGHSSNEQFF	TGTGCCAGCAGTGACCCGGGACATTCCTCTAATGAGCAGTTCTTC
TRBV6-5	-	TRBJ2-5	-	CASSGQGGYQETQYF	TGTGCCAGCAGTGGGCAGGGGGGGTACCAAGAGACCCAGTACTTC
TRBV2	-	TRBJ1-5	-	CASRRTVSGWDNQPQHF	TGTGCCAGCAGAAGGACAGTCTCGGGATGGGACAATCAGCCCCAGCATTTT
TRBV7-2	-	TRBJ2-1	-	CASSLGLAINEQFF	TGTGCCAGCAGCCTGGGGTTAGCCATCAATGAGCAGTTCTTC
TRBV30	TRBD2	TRBJ2-1	-	CAWSAAGVRYEQFF	TGTGCCTGGAGTGCAGCGGGAGTTCGGTATGAGCAGTTCTTC
TRBV4-2	-	TRBJ2-4	-	CASSQDVTKLAKNIQYF	TGTGCCAGCAGCCAAGATGTCACTAAGCTAGCCAAAAACATTCAGTACTTC
TRBV2	-	TRBJ2-5	once	CASSGTRRETQYF	TGTGCCAGCAGCGGGACCCGACGGGAGACCCAGTACTTC
TRBV5-6	-	TRBJ2-2	-	CASSLESGSNTGELFF	TGTGCCAGCAGCTTGGAATCGGGTTCTAACACCGGGGAGCTGTTTTTT
TRBV28	-	TRBJ2-7	-	CASSSSGLVDPSIYEQYF	TGTGCCAGCAGCTCCAGCGGCCTAGTCGATCCGTCAATCTACGAGCAGTACTTC
TRBV5-6	-	TRBJ2-1	-	CASSLKLALGEQFF	TGTGCCAGCAGCTTGAAGCTAGCGTTGGGTGAGCAGTTCTTC
TRBV11-2	TRBD2	TRBJ2-7	-	CASSSGLVTYEQYF	TGTGCCAGCAGCTCGGGACTAGTAACCTACGAGCAGTACTTC
TRBV9	TRBD1	TRBJ1-1	-	CASSVTGENTEAFF	TGTGCCAGCAGCGTAACAGGGGAGAACACTGAAGCTTTCTTT
TRBV6-1	-	TRBJ1-2	-	CASSEASAGRQVSSYGYTF	TGTGCCAGCAGTGAAGCATCAGCCGGGCGACAGGTTTCCAGCTATGGCTACACCTTC
TRBV4-2	TRBD2	TRBJ2-1	-	CASSQVNLGTSGRNEQFF	TGTGCCAGCAGCCAAGTGAATTTGGGGACTAGCGGGAGAAATGAGCAGTTCTTC
TRBV7-9	-	TRBJ2-3	once	CASSWGVDTQYF	TGTGCCAGCAGCTGGGGGGTGGATACGCAGTATTTT
TRBV11-3	-	TRBJ2-2	-	CASKARRQSNTGELFF	TGTGCCAGCAAAGCCAGGCGGCAGTCGAACACCGGGGAGCTGTTTTTT
TRBV7-9	-	TRBJ2-7	-	CASSSGLDSTTRWSYF	TGTGCCAGCAGCTCAGGATTGGACAGTACAACACGATGGTCGTACTTC
TRBV28	-	TRBJ1-5	-	CASSLGPDGAGQPQHF	TGTGCCAGCAGTTTAGGGCCAGACGGAGCAGGGCAGCCCCAGCATTTT
TRBV18	TRBD1	TRBJ1-1	-	CASSGTVTAFF	TGTGCCAGCTCAGGGACAGTAACGGCTTTCTTT
TRBV5-1	TRBD1	TRBJ1-4	-	CASSLDRGGEKLFF	TGCGCCAGCAGCTTGGACAGGGGCGGGGAAAAACTGTTTTTT
TRBV28	-	TRBJ2-7	-	CASLKGVPYEQYF	TGTGCCAGCCTAAAGGGAGTTCCCTACGAGCAGTACTTC
TRBV11-2	-	TRBJ2-7	-	CASTLQGGVYEQYF	TGTGCCAGCACCCTCCAAGGGGGTGTATACGAGCAGTACTTC
TRBV4-2	-	TRBJ2-3	once	CASSLSAGDTQYF	TGTGCCAGCAGCCTCTCTGCGGGAGATACGCAGTATTTT
TRBV11-2	-	TRBJ1-2	-	CASSLVGGYGYTF	TGTGCCAGCAGCTTAGTGGGGGGATATGGCTACACCTTC